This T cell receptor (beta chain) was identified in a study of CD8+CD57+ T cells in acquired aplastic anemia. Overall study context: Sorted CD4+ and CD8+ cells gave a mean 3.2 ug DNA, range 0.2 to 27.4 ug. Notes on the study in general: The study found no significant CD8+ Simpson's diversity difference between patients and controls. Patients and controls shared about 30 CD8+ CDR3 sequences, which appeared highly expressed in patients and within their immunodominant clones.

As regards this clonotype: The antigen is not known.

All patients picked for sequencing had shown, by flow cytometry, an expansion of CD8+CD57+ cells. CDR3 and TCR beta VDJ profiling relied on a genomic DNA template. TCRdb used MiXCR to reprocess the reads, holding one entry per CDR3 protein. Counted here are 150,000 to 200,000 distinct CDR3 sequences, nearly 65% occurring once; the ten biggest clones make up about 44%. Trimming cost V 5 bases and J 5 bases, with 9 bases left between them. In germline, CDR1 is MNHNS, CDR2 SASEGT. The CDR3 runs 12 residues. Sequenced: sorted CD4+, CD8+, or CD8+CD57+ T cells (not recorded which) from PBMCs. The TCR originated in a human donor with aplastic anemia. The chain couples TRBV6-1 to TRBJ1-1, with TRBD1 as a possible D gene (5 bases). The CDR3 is CASSYEGTEAFF. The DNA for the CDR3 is TGTGCCAGCAGTTACGAGGGGACTGAAGCTTTCTTT.